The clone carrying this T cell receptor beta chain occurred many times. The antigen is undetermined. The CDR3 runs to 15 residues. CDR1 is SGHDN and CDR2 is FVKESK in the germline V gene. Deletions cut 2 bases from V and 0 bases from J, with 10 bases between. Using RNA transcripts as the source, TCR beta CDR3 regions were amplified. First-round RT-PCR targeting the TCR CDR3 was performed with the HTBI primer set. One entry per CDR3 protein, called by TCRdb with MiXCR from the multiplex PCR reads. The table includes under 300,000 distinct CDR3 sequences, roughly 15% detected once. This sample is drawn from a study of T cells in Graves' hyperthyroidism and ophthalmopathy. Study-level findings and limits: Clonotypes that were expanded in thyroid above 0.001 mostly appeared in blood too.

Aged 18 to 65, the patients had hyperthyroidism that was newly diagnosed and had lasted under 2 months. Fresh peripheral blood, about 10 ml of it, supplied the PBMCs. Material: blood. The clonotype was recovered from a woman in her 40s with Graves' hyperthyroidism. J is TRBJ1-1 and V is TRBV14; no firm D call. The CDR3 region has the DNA TGTGCCAGCAGCCAATATAGCATAATGAACACTGAAGCTTTCTTT. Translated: CASSQYSIMNTEAFF. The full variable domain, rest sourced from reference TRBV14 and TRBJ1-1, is EAGVTQFPSHSVIEKGQTVTLRCDPISGHDNLYWYRRVMGKEIKFLLHFVKESKQDESGMPNNRFLAERTGGTYSTLKVQPAELEDSGVYFCASSQYSIMNTEAFFGQGTRLTVV.